These T cell receptor beta chains were read from a single sample in a study of T cell repertoires in cytomegalovirus infection. TCRdb called the reads again in MiXCR, with one record for every CDR3 protein. The sample has hundreds of thousands of distinct CDR3 sequences; approximately 30% are singletons. The specimen sequenced was PBMCs. The source of these receptors is a human donor in good health (CMV status not recorded). Some clones in this sample may be carry-over from other donors' samples. CDR3s include the opening cysteine and the closing phenylalanine or tryptophan. The D gene is left open where the match is weak. Clone sizes are given selectively: once, few, many, or a class where the clone is expanded.

J gene,V gene,D gene,clone size,CDR3 protein,CDR3 DNA
TRBJ2-7,TRBV6-2/TRBV6-3,TRBD2,few,CASSASGGTSSYEQYF,TGTGCCAGCAGTGCTAGCGGGGGGACAAGCTCCTACGAGCAGTACTTC
TRBJ2-3,TRBV23-1,NA,few,CASSQYGDTDTQYF,TGCGCCAGCAGTCAATACGGGGATACAGATACGCAGTATTTT
TRBJ2-5,TRBV18,NA,NA,CASSRLSSGVRKTQYF,TGTGCCAGCTCACGTTTATCTTCTGGGGTGCGGAAGACCCAGTACTTC
TRBJ2-5,TRBV27,NA,NA,CASSLGGDWTVQETQYF,TGTGCCAGCAGCCTGGGAGGCGATTGGACAGTACAAGAGACCCAGTACTTC
TRBJ1-3,TRBV7-9,TRBD1,NA,CASSYTGVLTQSSGNTIYF,TGTGCCAGCAGCTATACAGGGGTCCTGACCCAGAGCTCTGGAAACACCATATATTTT
TRBJ1-2,TRBV27,NA,NA,CARSLRGGNYGYTF,TGTGCCCGCAGTTTACGCGGTGGGAACTATGGCTACACCTTC
TRBJ2-1,TRBV7-6,TRBD2,NA,CASSFSSSGGARNEQFF,TGTGCCAGCAGCTTCTCATCTAGCGGGGGGGCCCGTAATGAGCAGTTCTTC
TRBJ1-2,TRBV27,NA,NA,CASSHTDRKYGYTF,TGTGCCAGCAGCCACACGGACAGAAAATATGGCTACACCTTC
TRBJ2-7,TRBV12-3/TRBV12-4,NA,NA,CASRNNRAYEQYF,TGTGCCAGCAGAAACAACAGGGCCTACGAGCAGTACTTC
TRBJ1-1,TRBV7-2,NA,many,CASSLVGSVEAFF,TGTGCCAGCAGCTTAGTTGGGTCAGTTGAAGCTTTCTTT
TRBJ2-1,TRBV19,NA,NA,CASNGGGGSIF,TGTGCCAGTAATGGAGGTGGGGGCTCGATCTTC
TRBJ2-7,TRBV14,NA,few,CASSLQHSYEQYF,TGTGCCAGCAGCTTACAGCACTCCTACGAGCAGTACTTC
TRBJ2-3,TRBV25-1,NA,many,CASSESPTDTQYF,TGTGCCAGCAGTGAATCCCCCACAGATACGCAGTATTTT
TRBJ2-7,TRBV7-3,TRBD1,many,CASSLFGTGSYEQYF,TGTGCCAGCAGCTTATTTGGGACAGGGAGTTACGAGCAGTACTTC
TRBJ2-1,TRBV11-2,TRBD2,NA,CASGPLAGGPNEQFF,TGTGCCAGCGGCCCCCTAGCGGGGGGGCCAAATGAGCAGTTCTTC
TRBJ2-7,TRBV6-6,NA,few,CASRVGDLGSYEQYF,TGTGCCAGCAGGGTAGGGGATCTCGGCTCCTACGAGCAGTACTTC
TRBJ2-5,TRBV20-1,TRBD2,few,CSAREGPSGGETQYF,TGCAGTGCTAGAGAGGGACCCAGCGGGGGAGAGACCCAGTACTTC
TRBJ2-1,TRBV5-1,NA,few,CASTKTAGDNEQFF,TGCGCCAGCACTAAAACCGCAGGGGACAATGAGCAGTTCTTC
TRBJ2-2,TRBV7-8,NA,many,CASSSRRQANTGELFF,TGTGCCAGCAGCTCGAGAAGACAGGCGAACACCGGGGAGCTGTTTTTT
TRBJ1-3,TRBV6-1,TRBD1,few,CASSKIRTGRDTIYF,TGTGCCAGCAGTAAGATTCGGACAGGGCGAGACACCATATATTTT
TRBJ1-1,TRBV24-1,NA,few,CATQSRGREAFF,TGTGCCACCCAATCCAGGGGACGTGAAGCTTTCTTT
TRBJ1-1,TRBV7-9,NA,many,CASSFGDTEAFF,TGTGCCAGCAGTTTCGGGGACACTGAAGCTTTCTTT
TRBJ1-1,TRBV19,NA,NA,CASRGLHVNTEAFF,TGTGCCAGTAGAGGCCTCCATGTGAACACTGAAGCTTTCTTT
TRBJ1-5,TRBV11-2,NA,many,CASSPQTGNQPQHF,TGTGCCAGCAGCCCCCAGACTGGCAATCAGCCCCAGCATTTT
TRBJ2-3,TRBV4-3,TRBD2,NA,CASSQDQGLATSTDTQYF,TGCGCCAGCAGCCAAGACCAGGGACTAGCGACTAGCACAGATACGCAGTATTTT
TRBJ1-2,TRBV12-3/TRBV12-4,TRBD1,once,CASSPGQGSSYTF,TGTGCCAGCAGCCCGGGACAGGGGAGCAGCTACACCTTC
TRBJ2-5,TRBV7-6,TRBD2,NA,CASSPPPTGSGGARWGTQYF,TGTGCCAGCAGCCCCCCTCCCACGGGTAGCGGGGGGGCACGTTGGGGGACCCAGTACTTC
TRBJ2-2,TRBV6-5,NA,few,CASSYDPAGTGELFF,TGTGCCAGCAGTTACGATCCGGCGGGCACCGGGGAGCTGTTTTTT
TRBJ2-5,TRBV6-2/TRBV6-3,TRBD1,few,CASWIQGEETQYF,TGTGCCAGCTGGATCCAGGGGGAAGAGACCCAGTACTTC
TRBJ2-6,TRBV20-1,NA,few,CSAVLSGANVLTF,TGCAGTGCTGTCCTTTCTGGGGCCAACGTCCTGACTTTC
TRBJ2-2,TRBV2,NA,few,CASSKNQVSGELFF,TGTGCCAGCAGTAAAAACCAGGTGTCCGGGGAGCTGTTTTTT
TRBJ1-1,TRBV11-1,NA,NA,CASSLVNRVEAFF,TGTGCCAGCAGCTTAGTTAACCGGGTAGAAGCTTTCTTT
TRBJ2-5,TRBV20-1,NA,NA,CSASPGLQETQYF,TGCAGTGCTAGCCCCGGGCTTCAGGAGACCCAGTACTTC
TRBJ2-2,TRBV7-2,TRBD2,many,CASSSTSGVNTGELFF,TGTGCCAGCAGCTCAACTAGCGGGGTGAACACCGGGGAGCTGTTTTTT
TRBJ2-7,TRBV6-5,NA,few,CASSYSPAGYEQYF,TGTGCCAGCAGTTACTCCCCCGCGGGCTACGAGCAGTACTTC
TRBJ2-6,TRBV19,NA,NA,CASSIEGPGANVLTF,TGTGCCAGTAGTATTGAAGGGCCTGGGGCCAACGTCCTGACTTTC
TRBJ2-1,TRBV6-1,NA,few,CASRRTGQSSYNEQFF,TGTGCCAGCAGGCGAACCGGACAGAGCTCCTACAATGAGCAGTTCTTC
TRBJ2-7,TRBV27,TRBD2,NA,CASSLSQAGGPYEQYF,TGTGCCAGCAGTTTATCCCAAGCGGGGGGGCCCTACGAGCAGTACTTC
TRBJ2-2,TRBV12-3/TRBV12-4,TRBD1,few,CASSPQGKGTGELFF,TGTGCCAGCAGTCCACAGGGGAAAGGCACCGGGGAGCTGTTTTTT
TRBJ2-6,TRBV6-6,NA,NA,CASSYRSGANVLTF,TGTGCCAGCAGTTACCGAAGTGGGGCCAACGTCCTGACTTTC
TRBJ2-3,TRBV7-2,TRBD2,many,CASSLLSGGPDTQYF,TGTGCCAGCAGCTTACTGAGCGGGGGGCCAGATACGCAGTATTTT
TRBJ1-1,TRBV6-1,NA,NA,CASTEGRPNTEAYF,TGTGCCAGCACCGAGGGACGGCCGAACACTGAAGCTTACTTT
TRBJ2-1,TRBV28,NA,many,CASSLIPLVAHYNEQFF,TGTGCCAGCAGTTTGATCCCGCTAGTGGCACACTACAATGAGCAGTTCTTC
TRBJ2-5,TRBV7-2,TRBD2,NA,CASSQSAGGRETKYF,TGTGCCAGCAGCCAATCCGCGGGGGGCCGCGAGACCAAGTACTTC
TRBJ1-1,TRBV7-8,NA,NA,CASSLGAGGNTEAFF,TGTGCCAGCAGCTTAGGGGCGGGGGGGAACACTGAAGCTTTCTTT
TRBJ2-7,TRBV29-1,TRBD1,NA,CSVVGQSDVEQYF,TGCAGCGTTGTGGGACAGTCCGATGTGGAGCAGTACTTC
TRBJ1-1,TRBV7-8,NA,many,CASSLVGGEQNTEAFF,TGTGCCAGCAGCTTAGTAGGTGGGGAGCAGAACACTGAAGCTTTCTTT
TRBJ2-7,TRBV20-1,TRBD1,NA,CSARDRDRLPYEQYF,TGCAGTGCTAGAGATCGGGACAGGTTACCCTACGAGCAGTACTTC
TRBJ2-1,TRBV10-3,NA,NA,CAISESGGSHEQFF,TGTGCCATCAGTGAGTCGGGGGGCTCACATGAGCAGTTCTTC
TRBJ1-6,TRBV4-3,NA,NA,CASSRRANRSGLHF,TGCGCCAGCAGTCGACGAGCCAATCGTAGCGGACTCCACTTT
TRBJ1-1,TRBV20-1,NA,few,CRPAGENTEAFF,TGCAGGCCCGCCGGGGAGAACACTGAAGCTTTCTTT